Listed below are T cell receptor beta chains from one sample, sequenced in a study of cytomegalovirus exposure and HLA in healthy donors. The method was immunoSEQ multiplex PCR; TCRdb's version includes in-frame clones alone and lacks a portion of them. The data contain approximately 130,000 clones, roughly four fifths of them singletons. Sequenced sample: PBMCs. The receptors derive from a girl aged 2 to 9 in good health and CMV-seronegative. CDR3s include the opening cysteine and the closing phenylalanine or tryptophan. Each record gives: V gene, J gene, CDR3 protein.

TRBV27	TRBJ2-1	CASSRTLSIEYNEQFF
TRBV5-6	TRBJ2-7	CASSRRGQFYEQYF
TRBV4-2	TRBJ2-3	CASSLAGGSDTQYF
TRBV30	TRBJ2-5	CAWSVQGPGTQYF
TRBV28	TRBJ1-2	CASRPTTGSGYTF
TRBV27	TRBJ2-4	CASSLTAGVHIQYF
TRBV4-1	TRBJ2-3	CASSQAGLGRADTQYF
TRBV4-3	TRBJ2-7	CASSQDSGYEQYF
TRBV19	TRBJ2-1	CASSIVAVRGAGYNEQFF
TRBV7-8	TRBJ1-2	CASSLSGTGRGYGYTF
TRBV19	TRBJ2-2	CASSIVRTGEFRELFF
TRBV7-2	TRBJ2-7	CASSGDPRGAGFYEQYF
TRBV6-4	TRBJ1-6	CASSYTGTPNSPLHF
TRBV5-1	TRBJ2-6	CASSRDSPLSGANVLTF
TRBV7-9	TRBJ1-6	CASTGDMYNSPLHF
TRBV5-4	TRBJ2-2	CASTPRDTGELFF
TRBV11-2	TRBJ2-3	CASSLLAFTDTQYF
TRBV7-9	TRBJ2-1	CASSLSGYNEQFF
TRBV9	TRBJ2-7	CASSVGSSTYEQYF
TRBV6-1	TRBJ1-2	CASSDYAGMNYGYTF
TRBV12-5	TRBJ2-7	CASGLVTGGYEQYF
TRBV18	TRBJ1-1	CASSPGTGSHTEAFF
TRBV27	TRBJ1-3	CASSPDGSSGNTIYF
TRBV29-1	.	CSVGGQHEQYF
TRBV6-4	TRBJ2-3	CASSLDRAGTDTQYF
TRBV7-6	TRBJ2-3	CASSLEDGGMDTQYF
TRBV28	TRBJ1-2	CASSLVQGGFYGYTF
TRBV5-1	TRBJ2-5	CASSVTPRGDQETQYF
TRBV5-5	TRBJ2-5	CASSLEGHFQETQYF
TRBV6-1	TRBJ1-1	CASSEVGAFTEAFF
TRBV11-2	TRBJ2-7	CASSPISPLAGLSYEQYF
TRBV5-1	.	CASSLDRAYEQYF
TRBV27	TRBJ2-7	CASSLSFGTKTYEQYF
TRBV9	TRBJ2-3	CASSKAGGPDTQYF
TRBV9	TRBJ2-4	CASSYTTGDAKNIQYF
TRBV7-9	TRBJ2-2	CASSLEVGQVVFGTGELFF
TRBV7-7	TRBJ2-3	CASSQGPRGTSGGTDTQYF
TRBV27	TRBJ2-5	CASSFTGVGMGETQYF
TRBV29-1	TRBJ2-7	CSVAQGPSYEQYF
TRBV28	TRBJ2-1	CASSLTGVYNEQFF
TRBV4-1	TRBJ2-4	CASSQLAGGLAKNIQYF
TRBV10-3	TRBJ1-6	CAISDPGQGVPNSPLHF
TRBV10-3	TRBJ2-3	CAISERGRGTDTQYF
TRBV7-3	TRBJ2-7	CASSLTPGRSHEQYF
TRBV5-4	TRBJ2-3	CASSPGLAGAHYTDTQYF
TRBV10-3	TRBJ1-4	CAIRGGTNEKLFF
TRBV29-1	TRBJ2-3	CSVLQGAYQHGDTQYF
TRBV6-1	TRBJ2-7	CASTRLAGVYEQYF
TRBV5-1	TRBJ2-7	CASSLAASGSIYEQYF
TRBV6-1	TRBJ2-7	CASRSPGTGVYEQYF
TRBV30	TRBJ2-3	CAWRGQPTDTQYF
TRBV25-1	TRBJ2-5	CASGSGATQETQYF
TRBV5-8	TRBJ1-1	CASSPGGVNTEAFF
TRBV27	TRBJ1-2	CASSLSRSGEGGYTF
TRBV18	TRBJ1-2	CASSPDTYGYTF
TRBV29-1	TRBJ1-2	CSVEPGAYNYGYTF
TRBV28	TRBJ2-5	CASSPGQGARETQYF
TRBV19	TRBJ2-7	CASSISRHYEQYF
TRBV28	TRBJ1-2	CASSSGAGGDYGYTF